This T cell receptor (beta chain) was profiled in a study of shared clonotypes between healthy human individuals. Per the original data handling: From ImmunoSEQ came sequences covering only the junction and carrying no quality scores, so filtering differed. Using immunoSEQ multiplex PCR, the repertoire was profiled, and TCRdb retains in-frame clones only, with some absent. The V and J calls and the clone size are those of that table, but D and trimming were determined from the DNA. The data contain 2 million to 3 million clones, over 85% of them singletons. The receptor was derived from a man aged 18 to 29 in good health. Some clones in this sample may be carry-over from other donors' samples. Sequencing input: naive CD4+ T cells from PBMCs. Specified subset: CD45RA+ positively selected.

Here the CDR3 reads CASSGFYEQYF. CDR3 DNA sequence: TGTGCCAGCAGCGGTTTTTACGAGCAGTACTTC. The rearrangement links TRBV6-4 to TRBJ2-7; D uncertain. Germline V gives CDR1 MRHNA, CDR2 SNTAGT. This CDR3 comprises 11 residues. V was pared by 6 bases and J by 4 bases, with 7 bases between.